These T cell receptor beta chains were read from a single sample in a study of blood T cell repertoires in COVID-19. Measured with immunoSEQ multiplex PCR; TCRdb has only the in-frame clones, and not every one. Seen here are a few hundred thousand clones, about nine tenths observed once, and the top ten hold 4%. The sample was peripheral blood. The receptors stem from a man aged 55 to 70 who had recovered from COVID-19. CDR3s include the opening cysteine and the closing phenylalanine or tryptophan. Fields, in order: J gene, CDR3 length, clone size, D gene, V gene, CDR3 DNA, CDR3 protein. The D gene is left open where the match is weak. Clone sizes are given selectively: once, few, many, or a class where the clone is expanded.

TRBJ2-7,15,-,TRBD1,TRBV4-1,TGCGCCAGCAGCCAGACCGGGACAGGGGGTCACGAGCAGTACTTC,CASSQTGTGGHEQYF
TRBJ2-2,18,-,TRBD2,TRBV4-1,TGCGCCAGCAGCCAAGCGGCTAGCGGGGGTGTGAACACCGGGGAGCTGTTTTTT,CASSQAASGGVNTGELFF
TRBJ1-1,11,once,-,TRBV7-9,TGTGCCAGCAGCTTGCAGGTTGAAGCTTTCTTT,CASSLQVEAFF
TRBJ1-2,12,-,TRBD1,TRBV18,TGTGCCAGCTCACCGGGACAGGGAGACTACACCTTC,CASSPGQGDYTF
TRBJ2-1,13,-,-,TRBV7-9,TGTGCCAGCAACTCTAGGGGGGGCGATGAGCAGTTCTTC,CASNSRGGDEQFF
TRBJ2-7,14,-,-,TRBV19,TGTGCCAGTAGTATAACTAAGCAAGTTTTCGAGCAGTACTTC,CASSITKQVFEQYF
TRBJ1-5,16,-,-,TRBV19,TGTGCCAGTAGTTGGACAACGGGCTTAGCGGATCAGCCCCAGCATTTT,CASSWTTGLADQPQHF
TRBJ2-3,12,-,-,TRBV5-5,TGTGCCAGCAGCTTTTCGGGGGATACGCAGTATTTT,CASSFSGDTQYF
TRBJ1-4,13,-,TRBD1,TRBV19,TGTGCCAGTCGACAGGGGGCAGGTGAAAAACTGTTTTTT,CASRQGAGEKLFF
TRBJ1-4,14,-,TRBD1,TRBV7-9,TGTGCCAGCAGCTTAGGGGACAGTAATGAAAAACTGTTTTTT,CASSLGDSNEKLFF
TRBJ2-7,15,-,TRBD1,TRBV5-6,TGTGCCAGCAGTAAATGGACAGGAAGCTCCTACGAGCAGTACTTC,CASSKWTGSSYEQYF
TRBJ2-1,15,-,TRBD1,TRBV27,TGTGCCAGCAGTTTAGGCAGGGGGCTTGGCAATGAGCAGTTCTTC,CASSLGRGLGNEQFF
TRBJ2-7,16,-,TRBD2,TRBV5-4,TGTGCCAGCAGCATGGGGACTAGCGGGGGGGCATGGGAGCAGTACTTC,CASSMGTSGGAWEQYF
TRBJ2-5,16,few,TRBD1,TRBV19,TGTGCCAGTAGTATATCGCCGGGACAGCTTAAAGAGACCCAGTACTTC,CASSISPGQLKETQYF